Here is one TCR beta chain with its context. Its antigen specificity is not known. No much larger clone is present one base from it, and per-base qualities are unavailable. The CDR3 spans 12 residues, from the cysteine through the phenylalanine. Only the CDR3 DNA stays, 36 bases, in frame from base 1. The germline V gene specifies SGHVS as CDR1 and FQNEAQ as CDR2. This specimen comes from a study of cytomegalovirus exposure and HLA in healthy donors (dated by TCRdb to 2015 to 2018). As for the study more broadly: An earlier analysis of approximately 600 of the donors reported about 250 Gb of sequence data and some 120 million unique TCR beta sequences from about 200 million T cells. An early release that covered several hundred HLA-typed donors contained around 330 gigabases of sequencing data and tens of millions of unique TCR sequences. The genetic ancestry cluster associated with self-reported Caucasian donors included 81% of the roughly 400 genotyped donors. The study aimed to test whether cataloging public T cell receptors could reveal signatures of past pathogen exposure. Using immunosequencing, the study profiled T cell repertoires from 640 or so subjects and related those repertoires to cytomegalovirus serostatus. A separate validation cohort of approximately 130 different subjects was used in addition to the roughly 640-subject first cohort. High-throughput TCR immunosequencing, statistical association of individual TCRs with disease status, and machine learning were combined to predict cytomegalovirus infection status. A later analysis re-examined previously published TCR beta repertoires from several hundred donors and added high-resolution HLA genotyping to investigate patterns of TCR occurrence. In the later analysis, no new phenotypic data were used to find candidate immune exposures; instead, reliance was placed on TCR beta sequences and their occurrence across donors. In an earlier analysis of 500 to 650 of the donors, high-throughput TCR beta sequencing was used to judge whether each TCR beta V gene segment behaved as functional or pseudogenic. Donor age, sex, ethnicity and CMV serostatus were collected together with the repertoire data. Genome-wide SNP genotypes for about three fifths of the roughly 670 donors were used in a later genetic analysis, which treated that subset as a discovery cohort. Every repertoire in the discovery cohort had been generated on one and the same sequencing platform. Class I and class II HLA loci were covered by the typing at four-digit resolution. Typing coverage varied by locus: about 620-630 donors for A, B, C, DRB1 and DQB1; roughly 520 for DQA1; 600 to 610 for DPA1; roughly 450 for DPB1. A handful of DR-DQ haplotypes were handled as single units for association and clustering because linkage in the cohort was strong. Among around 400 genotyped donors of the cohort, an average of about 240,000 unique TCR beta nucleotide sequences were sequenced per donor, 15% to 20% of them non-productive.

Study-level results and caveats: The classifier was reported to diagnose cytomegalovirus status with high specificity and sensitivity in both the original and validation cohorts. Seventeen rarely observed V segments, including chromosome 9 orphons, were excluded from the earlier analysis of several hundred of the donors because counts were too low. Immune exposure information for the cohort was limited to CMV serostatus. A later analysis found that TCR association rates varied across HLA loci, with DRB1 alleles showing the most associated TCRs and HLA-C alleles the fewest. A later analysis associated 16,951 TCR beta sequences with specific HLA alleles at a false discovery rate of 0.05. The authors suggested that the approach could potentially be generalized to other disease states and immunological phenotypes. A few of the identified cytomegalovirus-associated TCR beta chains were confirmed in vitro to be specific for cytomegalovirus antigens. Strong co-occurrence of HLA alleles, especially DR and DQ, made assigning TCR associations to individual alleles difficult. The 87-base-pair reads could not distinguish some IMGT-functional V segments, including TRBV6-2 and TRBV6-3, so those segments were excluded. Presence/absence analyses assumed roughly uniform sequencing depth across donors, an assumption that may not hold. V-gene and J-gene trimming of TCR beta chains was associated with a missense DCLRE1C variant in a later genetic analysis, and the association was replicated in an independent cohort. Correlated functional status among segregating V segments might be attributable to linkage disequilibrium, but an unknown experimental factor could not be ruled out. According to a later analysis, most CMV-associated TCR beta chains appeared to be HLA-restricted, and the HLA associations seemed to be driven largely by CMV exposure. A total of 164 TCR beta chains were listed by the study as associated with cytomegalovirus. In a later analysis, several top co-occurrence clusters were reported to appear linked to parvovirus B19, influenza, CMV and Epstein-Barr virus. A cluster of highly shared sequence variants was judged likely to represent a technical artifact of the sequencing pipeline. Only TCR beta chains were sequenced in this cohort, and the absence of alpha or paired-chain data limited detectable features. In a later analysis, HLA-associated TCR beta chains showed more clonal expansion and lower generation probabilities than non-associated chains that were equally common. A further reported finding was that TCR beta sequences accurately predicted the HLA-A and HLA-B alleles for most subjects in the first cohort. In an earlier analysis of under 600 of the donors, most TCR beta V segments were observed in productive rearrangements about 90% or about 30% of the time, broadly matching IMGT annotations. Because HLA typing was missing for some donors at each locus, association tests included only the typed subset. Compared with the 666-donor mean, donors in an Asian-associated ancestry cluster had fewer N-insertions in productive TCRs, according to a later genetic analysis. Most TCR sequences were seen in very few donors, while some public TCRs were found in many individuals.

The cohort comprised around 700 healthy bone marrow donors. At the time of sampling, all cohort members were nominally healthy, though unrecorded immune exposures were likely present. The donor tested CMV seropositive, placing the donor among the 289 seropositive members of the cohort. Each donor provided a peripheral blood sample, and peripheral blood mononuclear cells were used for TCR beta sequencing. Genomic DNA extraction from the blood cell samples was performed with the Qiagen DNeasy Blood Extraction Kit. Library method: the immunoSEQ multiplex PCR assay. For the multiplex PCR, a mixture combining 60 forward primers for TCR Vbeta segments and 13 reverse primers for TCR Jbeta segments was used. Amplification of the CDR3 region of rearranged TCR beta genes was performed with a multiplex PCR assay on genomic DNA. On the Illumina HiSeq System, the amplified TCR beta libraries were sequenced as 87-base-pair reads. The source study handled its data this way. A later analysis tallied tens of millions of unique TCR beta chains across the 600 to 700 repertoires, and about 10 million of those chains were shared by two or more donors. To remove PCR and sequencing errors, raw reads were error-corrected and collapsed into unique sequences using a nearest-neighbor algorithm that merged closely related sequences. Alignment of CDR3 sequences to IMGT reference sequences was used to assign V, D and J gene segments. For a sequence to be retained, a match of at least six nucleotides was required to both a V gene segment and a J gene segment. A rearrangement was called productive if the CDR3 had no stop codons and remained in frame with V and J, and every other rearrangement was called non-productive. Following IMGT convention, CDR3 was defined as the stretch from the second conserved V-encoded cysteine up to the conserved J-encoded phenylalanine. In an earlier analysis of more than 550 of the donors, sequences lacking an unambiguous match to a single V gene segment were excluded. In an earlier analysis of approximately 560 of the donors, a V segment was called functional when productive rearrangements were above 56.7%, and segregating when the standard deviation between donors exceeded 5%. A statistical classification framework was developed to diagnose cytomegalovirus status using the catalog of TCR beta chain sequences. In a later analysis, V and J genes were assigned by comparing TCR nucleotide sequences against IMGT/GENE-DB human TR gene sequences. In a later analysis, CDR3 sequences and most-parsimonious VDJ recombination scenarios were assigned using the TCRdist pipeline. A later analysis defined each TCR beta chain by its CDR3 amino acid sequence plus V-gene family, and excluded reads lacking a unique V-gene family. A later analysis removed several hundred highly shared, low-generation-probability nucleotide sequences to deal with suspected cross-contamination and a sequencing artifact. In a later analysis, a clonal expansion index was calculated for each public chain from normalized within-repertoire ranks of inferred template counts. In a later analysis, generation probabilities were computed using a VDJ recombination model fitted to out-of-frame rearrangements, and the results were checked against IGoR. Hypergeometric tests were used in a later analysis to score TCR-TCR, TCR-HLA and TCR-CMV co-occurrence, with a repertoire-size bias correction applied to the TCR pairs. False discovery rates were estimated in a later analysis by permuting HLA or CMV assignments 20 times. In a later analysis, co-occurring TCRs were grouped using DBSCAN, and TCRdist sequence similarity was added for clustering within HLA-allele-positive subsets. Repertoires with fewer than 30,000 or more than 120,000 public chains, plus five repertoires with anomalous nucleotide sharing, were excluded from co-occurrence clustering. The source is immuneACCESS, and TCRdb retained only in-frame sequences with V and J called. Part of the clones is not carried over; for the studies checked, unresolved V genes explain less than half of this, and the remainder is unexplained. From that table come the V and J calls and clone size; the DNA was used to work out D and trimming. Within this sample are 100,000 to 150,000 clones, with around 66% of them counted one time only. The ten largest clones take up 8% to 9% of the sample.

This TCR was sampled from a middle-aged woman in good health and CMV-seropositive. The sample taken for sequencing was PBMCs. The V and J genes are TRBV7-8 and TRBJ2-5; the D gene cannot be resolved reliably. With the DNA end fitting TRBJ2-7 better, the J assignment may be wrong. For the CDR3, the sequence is CASSLDFYEQYF. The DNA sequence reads TGTGCCAGCAGCTTAGACTTCTACGAGCAGTACTTC.